Listed here are 15 T cell receptor beta chains from one sample, sequenced in a study of blood T cell repertoires in COVID-19. Sequencing used immunoSEQ multiplex PCR; TCRdb keeps in-frame clones, though not all of them. The repertoire holds approximately 220,000 clones, with 80% to 90% as singletons. Material: PBMCs or T cells enriched from blood (not recorded which). The receptor set was obtained from a woman aged 40 to 50 who had been exposed to COVID-19.

Worth noting for this clone: This specimen includes other DNA sequences encoding the same CDR3. The gene calls are TRBV18 and TRBJ2-5; no clear D gene. Per the germline V gene, CDR1 is KGHSH and CDR2 is LQKENI. The ends were cut back, 0 bases at V and 1 base at J, with 6 bases in the middle. This CDR3 has 14 amino acids. The CDR3 DNA follows: TGTGCCAGCTCACCACCTTCACTCCAAGAGACCCAGTACTTC. The encoded protein is CASSPPSLQETQYF. Drawing the rest from reference TRBV18 and TRBJ2-5, the complete variable domain is NAGVMQNPRHLVRRRGQEARLRCSPMKGHSHVYWYRQLPEEGLKFMVYLQKENIIDESGMPKERFSAEFPKEGPSILRIQQVVRGDSAAYFCASSPPSLQETQYFGPGTRLLVL.

This clone was recorded at least ten times. The gene calls are TRBV3-1 (or the pseudogene TRBV3-2) and TRBJ2-3, with D perhaps matching TRBD2 (6 bases). The CDR3 is 15 amino acids. Trimming removed 7 bases from V and 6 bases from J, with 20 bases in between. From germline, CDR1 is LGHDT and CDR2 YNNKEL (reference sequence). The CDR3 spells CASTSLRRGMDTQYF. The CDR3 DNA reads TGTGCCAGCACCTCGTTGCGACGGGGGATGGATACGCAGTATTTT.

The DNA of the CDR3 is TGTGCCAGCAGCTCCTATTCGGGACAGAGCAATCAGCCCCAGCATTTT. Translated: CASSSYSGQSNQPQHF. V usage is TRBV7-9 and J usage is TRBJ1-5, with 7 bases aligning to TRBD1. With V trimmed by 4 bases and J by 1 base, 7 bases remained unmatched. The CDR3 runs to 16 residues. Germline assignment: CDR1 SEHNR and CDR2 FQNEAQ (reference sequence).

This chain connects TRBV3-1 (or the pseudogene TRBV3-2) to TRBJ1-6; D call uncertain. The CDR3 is 14 amino acids. V was pared by 6 bases and J by 8 bases, with 14 bases between. The germline V gene has CDR1 LGHDT and CDR2 YNNKEL (reference sequence). For the CDR3, the DNA is TGTGCCAGCAGATTCGGTGAGACTGATTCACCCCTCCACTTT. This encodes CASRFGETDSPLHF.

A single count supports this clone. V and J are TRBV6-6 and TRBJ1-4, with a tentative D call TRBD1 (6 bases). Trimming took 6 bases from V and 3 from J, leaving 17 bases between them. The CDR3 has 16 amino acids. Germline CDR1 reads MNHNY; CDR2 reads SVGAGI (reference sequence). The chain's CDR3 is CASSPVWGRANEKLFF. The CDR3 nucleotides are TGTGCCAGCAGCCCGGTGTGGGGGCGGGCTAATGAAAAACTGTTTTTT.

The gene calls are TRBV4-3 and TRBJ2-1; 8 bases fit TRBD1. V trimming: 2 bases; J trimming: 8 bases; junction bases outside the gene matches: 2. CDR1 is LGHNA and CDR2 is YSLEER in the germline V gene. The CDR3 sequence is 13 residues long. Here the CDR3 reads CASSQTQGDEQFF. The CDR3, as DNA: TGCGCCAGCAGCCAAACACAGGGGGATGAGCAGTTCTTC.

The CDR3, as DNA: TGCGCCAGCAGCTGGACAACCGGGACAGGGAGCGAGCAGTACTTC. This encodes CASSWTTGTGSEQYF. The chain links TRBV5-1 to TRBJ2-7; the match to TRBD1 covers 9 bases. With V trimmed by 3 bases and J by 6 bases, 10 bases remained unmatched. This CDR3 spans 15 amino acids. Germline V gives CDR1 SGHRS, CDR2 YFSETQ.

The chain recombines TRBV29-1 with TRBJ2-3; 8 positions agree with TRBD2. This CDR3 contains 15 residues. Looked up from germline, CDR1 is SQVTM and CDR2 is ANQGSEA. V was pared by 8 bases and J by 5 bases, with 15 bases of the junction left unmatched. The CDR3 DNA sequence: TGCAGCTCGGCGGGGGGCGGGATTAATAGAGATACGCAGTATTTT. Translation gives CSSAGGGINRDTQYF.

This clone has just a few counts. This sequence joins TRBV6-1 and TRBJ2-5, with D uncertain. Germline CDR1 MNHNS, CDR2 SASEGT. Deletions cut 3 bases from V and 2 bases from J, with 13 bases between. This CDR3 contains 15 residues. The CDR3 loop reads CASSENTTPQETQYF. As DNA, the CDR3 is TGTGCCAGCAGTGAGAACACCACCCCTCAAGAGACCCAGTACTTC.

The chain combines TRBV7-9 with TRBJ2-4; D is uncertain. The CDR3 covers 12 residues. V lost 3 bases to trimming and J lost 6 bases, with 6 bases between them. The germline CDR1 and CDR2 sequences are SEHNR and FQNEAQ (reference sequence). The CDR3 here is CASSLPVNIQYF. In DNA, the CDR3 is TGTGCCAGCAGCTTGCCAGTAAACATTCAGTACTTC.

The chain employs TRBV5-1 and TRBJ1-6; 7 bases map to TRBD1. The germline gives CDR1 SGHRS, CDR2 YFSETQ. This CDR3 has 15 amino acids. The V gene end was trimmed by 3 bases and the J gene end by 4 bases; junction bases not matched to a gene: 4. The CDR3 region is CASSSTGQYNSPLHF. CDR3 nucleotide sequence: TGCGCCAGCAGCTCGACGGGACAGTATAATTCACCCCTCCACTTT.

This clone was seen a handful of times. This chain links TRBV10-2 with TRBJ2-6, with TRBD1 matching over 9 bases. There are 17 residues in the CDR3. Germline V gene lookup returns CDR1 WSHSY and CDR2 SAAADI. Germline trimming cut 3 bases from V and 4 bases from J; bases unmatched to any gene: 7. DNA of the CDR3: TGCGCCAGCAGTGAAGGGACAGGGAGCCCCGGGGCCAACGTCCTGACTTTC. This encodes CASSEGTGSPGANVLTF.

The chain links TRBV7-2 to TRBJ2-7; D may be TRBD1 (5 bases). The CDR3 spans 15 residues. The V end lost 5 bases, the J end lost 0 bases, and 14 bases lay between the germline ends. Germline assignment: CDR1 SGHTA and CDR2 FQGNSA. This CDR3 is CASSEQATSSYEQYF. The DNA of the CDR3 is TGTGCCAGCAGCGAACAGGCTACCTCCTCCTACGAGCAGTACTTC.

CDR3 sequence (DNA): TGTGCCAGCAGCGGTCACTCTGGAAACACCATATATTTT. Encoded protein: CASSGHSGNTIYF. The chain recombines TRBV6-7 with TRBJ1-3, with D hard to call. TRBV6-7 is known as an ORF, though its function is uncertain. Trimming removed 6 bases from V and 0 bases from J, with 6 bases in between. This CDR3 region has 13 residues.

The chain employs TRBV7-3 and TRBJ1-2; D remains ambiguous. This CDR3 is built from 14 residues. The V and J ends lost 5 bases and 4 bases respectively, with 14 bases between them. Germline V CDR1 and CDR2: SGHTA, FQGTGA. This chain's CDR3 is CASSPGRLSYGYTF. In DNA, the CDR3 is TGTGCCAGCAGCCCCGGAAGACTGAGCTATGGCTACACCTTC. Variable domain in full (rest from reference TRBV7-3 and TRBJ1-2): GAGVSQTPSNKVTEKGKYVELRCDPISGHTALYWYRQSLGQGPEFLIYFQGTGAADDSGLPNDRFFAVRPEGSVSTLKIQRTERGDSAVYLCASSPGRLSYGYTFGSGTRLTVV.